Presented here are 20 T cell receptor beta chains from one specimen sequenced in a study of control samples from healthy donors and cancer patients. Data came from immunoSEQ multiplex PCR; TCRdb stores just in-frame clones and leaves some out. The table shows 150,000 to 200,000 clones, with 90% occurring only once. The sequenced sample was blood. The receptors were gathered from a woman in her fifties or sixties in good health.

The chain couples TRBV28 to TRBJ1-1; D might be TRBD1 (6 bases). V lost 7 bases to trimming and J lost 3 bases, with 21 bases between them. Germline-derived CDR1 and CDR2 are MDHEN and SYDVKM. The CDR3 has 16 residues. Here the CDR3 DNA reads TGTGCCAGCATTCTTCGCCAGGGGCGCGGGGACACTGAAGCTTTCTTT. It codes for CASILRQGRGDTEAFF. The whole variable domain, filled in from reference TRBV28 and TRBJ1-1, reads DVKVTQSSRYLVKRTGEKVFLECVQDMDHENMFWYRQDPGLGLRLIYFSYDVKMKEKGDIPEGYSVSREKKERFSLILESASTNQTSMYLCASILRQGRGDTEAFFGQGTRLTVV.

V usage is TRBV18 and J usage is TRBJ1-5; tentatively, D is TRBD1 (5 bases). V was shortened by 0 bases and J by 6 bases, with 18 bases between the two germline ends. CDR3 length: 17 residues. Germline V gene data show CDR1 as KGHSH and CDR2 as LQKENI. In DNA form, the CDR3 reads TGTGCCAGCTCACCACCGGTTACGGGGCCGATAGGTCAGCCCCAGCATTTT. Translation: CASSPPVTGPIGQPQHF.

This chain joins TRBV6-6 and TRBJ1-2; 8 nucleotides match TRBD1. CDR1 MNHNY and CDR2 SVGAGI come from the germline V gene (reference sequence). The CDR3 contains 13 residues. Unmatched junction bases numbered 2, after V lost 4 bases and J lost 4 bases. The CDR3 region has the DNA TGTGCCAGCAGTTCCGGACAGGGCTATGGCTACACCTTC. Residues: CASSSGQGYGYTF.

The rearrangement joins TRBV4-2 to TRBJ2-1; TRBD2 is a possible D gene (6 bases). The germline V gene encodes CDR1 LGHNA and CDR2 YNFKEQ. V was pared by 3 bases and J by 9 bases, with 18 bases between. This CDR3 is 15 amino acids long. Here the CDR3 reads CASSHGLIRLGEQFF. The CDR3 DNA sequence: TGTGCCAGCAGCCATGGACTAATTCGTCTAGGTGAGCAGTTCTTC.

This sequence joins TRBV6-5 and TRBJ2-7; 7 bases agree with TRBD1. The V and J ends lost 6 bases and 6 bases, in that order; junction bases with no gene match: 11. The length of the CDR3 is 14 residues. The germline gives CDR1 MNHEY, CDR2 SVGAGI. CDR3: CASRPGQWGFEQYF. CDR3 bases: TGTGCCAGCAGGCCGGGACAGTGGGGGTTCGAGCAGTACTTC.

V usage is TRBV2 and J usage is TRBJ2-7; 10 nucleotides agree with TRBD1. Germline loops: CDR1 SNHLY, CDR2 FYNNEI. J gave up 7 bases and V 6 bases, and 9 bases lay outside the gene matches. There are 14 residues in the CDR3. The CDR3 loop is CASRRDRGIGEQYF. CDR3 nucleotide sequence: TGTGCCAGCAGGCGGGACAGGGGTATAGGGGAGCAGTACTTC.

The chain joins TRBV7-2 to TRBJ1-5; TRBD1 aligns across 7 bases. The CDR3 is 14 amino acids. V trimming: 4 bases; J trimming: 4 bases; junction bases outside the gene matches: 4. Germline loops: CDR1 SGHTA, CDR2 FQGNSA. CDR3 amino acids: CASSYRDRNQPQHF. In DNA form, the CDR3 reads TGTGCCAGCAGCTACCGGGACAGAAATCAGCCCCAGCATTTT.

The CDR3 spells CASSQDVRSPTEAFF. CDR3 bases: TGCGCCAGCAGCCAAGATGTCAGGTCGCCCACTGAAGCTTTCTTT. This rearrangement joins TRBV4-3 to TRBJ1-1; D not resolved. Trimming left V 0 bases short and J 4 bases short, with 12 bases between. CDR1 and CDR2 (germline): LGHNA, YSLEER. The CDR3 covers 15 residues.

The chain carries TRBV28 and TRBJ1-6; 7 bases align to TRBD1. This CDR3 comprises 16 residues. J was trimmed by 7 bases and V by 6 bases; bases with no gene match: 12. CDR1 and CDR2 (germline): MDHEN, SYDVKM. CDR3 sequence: CASRGSPRGWNSPLHF. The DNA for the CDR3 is TGTGCCAGCAGAGGGTCCCCCAGGGGGTGGAATTCACCCCTCCACTTT.

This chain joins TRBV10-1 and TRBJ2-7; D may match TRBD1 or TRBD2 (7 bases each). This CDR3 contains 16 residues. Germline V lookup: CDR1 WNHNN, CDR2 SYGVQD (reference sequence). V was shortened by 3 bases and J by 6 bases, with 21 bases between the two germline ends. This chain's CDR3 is CASSDLIKTGRGEQYF. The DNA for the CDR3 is TGCGCCAGCAGTGACCTTATAAAGACAGGGAGGGGCGAGCAGTACTTC.

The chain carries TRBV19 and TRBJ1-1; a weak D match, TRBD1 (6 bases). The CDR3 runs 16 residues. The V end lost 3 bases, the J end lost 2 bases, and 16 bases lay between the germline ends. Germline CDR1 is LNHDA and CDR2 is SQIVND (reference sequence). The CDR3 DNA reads TGTGCCAGTAGTATCTCCACGGGGGCGTTTAACACTGAAGCTTTCTTT. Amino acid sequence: CASSISTGAFNTEAFF. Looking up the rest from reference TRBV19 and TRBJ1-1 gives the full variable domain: DGGITQSPKYLFRKEGQNVTLSCEQNLNHDAMYWYRQDPGQGLRLIYYSQIVNDFQKGDIAEGYSVSREKKESFPLTVTSAQKNPTAFYLCASSISTGAFNTEAFFGQGTRLTVV.

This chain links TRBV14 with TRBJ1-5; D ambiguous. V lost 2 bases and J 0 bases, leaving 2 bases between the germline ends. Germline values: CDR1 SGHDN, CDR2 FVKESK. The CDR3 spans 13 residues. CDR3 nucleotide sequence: TGTGCCAGCAGCCAAAGTAGCAATCAGCCCCAGCATTTT. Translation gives CASSQSSNQPQHF.

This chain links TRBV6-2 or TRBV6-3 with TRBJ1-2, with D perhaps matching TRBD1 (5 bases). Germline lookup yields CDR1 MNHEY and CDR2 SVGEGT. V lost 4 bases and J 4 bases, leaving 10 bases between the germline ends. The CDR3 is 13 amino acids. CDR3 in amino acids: CASSLQTAYGYTF. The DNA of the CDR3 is TGTGCCAGCAGTTTACAGACAGCCTATGGCTACACCTTC.

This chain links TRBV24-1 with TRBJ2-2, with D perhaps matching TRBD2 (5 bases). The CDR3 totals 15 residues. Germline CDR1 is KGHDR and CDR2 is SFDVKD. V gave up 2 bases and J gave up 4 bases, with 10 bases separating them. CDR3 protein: CATSDSGKPTGELFF. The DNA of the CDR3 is TGTGCCACCAGTGATTCCGGGAAACCCACCGGGGAGCTGTTTTTT.

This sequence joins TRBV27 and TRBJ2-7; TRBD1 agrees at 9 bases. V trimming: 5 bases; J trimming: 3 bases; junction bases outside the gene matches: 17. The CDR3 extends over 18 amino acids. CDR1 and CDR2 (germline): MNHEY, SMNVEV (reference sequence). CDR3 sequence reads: CASSVASPRDRESYEQYF. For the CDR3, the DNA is TGTGCCAGCAGTGTAGCCTCCCCCCGGGACAGGGAAAGCTACGAGCAGTACTTC.

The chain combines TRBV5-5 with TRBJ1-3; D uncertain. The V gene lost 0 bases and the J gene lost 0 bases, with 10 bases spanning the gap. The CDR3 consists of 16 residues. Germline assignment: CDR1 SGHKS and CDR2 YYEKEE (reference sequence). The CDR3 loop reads CASSLVGGHSGNTIYF. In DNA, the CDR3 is TGTGCCAGCAGCTTGGTGGGAGGTCACTCTGGAAACACCATATATTTT.

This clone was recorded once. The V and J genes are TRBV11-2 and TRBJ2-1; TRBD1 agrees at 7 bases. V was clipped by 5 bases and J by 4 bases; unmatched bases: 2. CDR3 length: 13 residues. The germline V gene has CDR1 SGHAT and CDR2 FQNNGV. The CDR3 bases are TGTGCCAGCAGCCTGACAGGGTACAATGAGCAGTTCTTC. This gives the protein CASSLTGYNEQFF.

CDR3 sequence (DNA): TGTGCCAGCAGTCCCAAAAGGGGAGCGGGAGCTTTCTTT. Protein product: CASSPKRGAGAFF. The chain uses TRBV6-5 and TRBJ1-1; D may be TRBD1 (5 bases). This CDR3 comprises 13 residues. The V gene lost 5 bases and the J gene lost 10 bases, with 17 bases spanning the gap. Germline CDR1 reads MNHEY; CDR2 reads SVGAGI.

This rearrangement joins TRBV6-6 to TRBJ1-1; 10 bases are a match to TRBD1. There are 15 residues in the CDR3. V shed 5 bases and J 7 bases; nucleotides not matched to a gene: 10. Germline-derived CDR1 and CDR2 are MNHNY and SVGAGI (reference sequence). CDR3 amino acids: CASSRGQGRGGEAFF. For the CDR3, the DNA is TGTGCCAGCAGTCGGGGACAGGGGAGAGGGGGTGAAGCTTTCTTT.

The CDR3 reads CASSPRQGYEQYF. CDR3 in DNA: TGTGCCAGCAGCCCCCGACAGGGGTACGAGCAGTACTTC. The chain uses TRBV6-5 and TRBJ2-7, with TRBD1 matching 8 bases. The V gene's germline CDR1 is MNHEY and CDR2 SVGAGI. The CDR3 length is 13 residues. V was pared by 6 bases and J by 4 bases, with 5 bases of the junction left unmatched.